This is a list of T cell receptor beta chains from one sample in a study of blood T cell repertoires in COVID-19. Data came from immunoSEQ multiplex PCR; TCRdb stores just in-frame clones and leaves some out. The table includes over 150,000 clones, around 79% detected once. Sequenced sample: peripheral blood. These receptors originate from a woman between 50 and 59 years old with acute or convalescent COVID-19. Both conserved end residues are part of each CDR3. A D gene is named only where the DNA matches it firmly. Not all rows give a size; the values are once, few, many and, for expanded clones, a class.

>TRBD1|15|TRBJ1-2|TRBV24-1|few
CATSDPGTANYGYTF
TGTGCCACCAGTGACCCCGGGACAGCAAACTATGGCTACACCTTC
>TRBD1|12|TRBJ1-4|TRBV27|few
CASSTRDRGLFF
TGTGCCAGCAGCACCCGAGACAGGGGATTGTTTTTT
>TRBD1|15|TRBJ1-5|TRBV7-8|-
CASSYQGGNNQPQHF
TGTGCCAGCAGCTATCAGGGGGGAAACAATCAGCCCCAGCATTTT
>TRBD2|16|TRBJ2-7|TRBV9|-
CASSEQAGGPPYEQYF
TGTGCCAGCAGCGAACAAGCGGGGGGGCCTCCCTACGAGCAGTACTTC
>TRBD1|16|TRBJ2-3|TRBV19|-
CASSSWTGGASDTQYF
TGTGCCAGTAGTTCCTGGACAGGGGGCGCTTCAGATACGCAGTATTTT
>-|14|TRBJ2-7|TRBV30|few
CAWRPAGASYEQYF
TGTGCCTGGAGGCCCGCAGGGGCTTCCTACGAGCAGTACTTC
>TRBD2|16|TRBJ2-3|TRBV11-3|few
CASSPRLAGAEDTQYF
TGTGCCAGCAGCCCAAGACTAGCGGGGGCGGAAGATACGCAGTATTTT
>-|16|TRBJ1-4|TRBV5-8|-
CASSLTARPGIEKLFF
TGTGCCAGCAGCCTGACCGCTCGACCGGGGATTGAAAAACTGTTTTTT
>-|14|TRBJ2-1|TRBV7-8|-
CASSLTETYNEQFF
TGTGCCAGCAGCTTGACAGAAACCTACAATGAGCAGTTCTTC
>-|15|TRBJ1-5|TRBV30|-
CAWSVGSGGNQPQHF
TGTGCCTGGAGTGTAGGTTCGGGGGGCAATCAGCCCCAGCATTTT
>-|16|TRBJ1-1|TRBV25-1|-
CASSAPRSAGHTEAFF
TGTGCCAGCAGTGCCCCCAGATCCGCAGGGCACACTGAAGCTTTCTTT
>TRBD2|16|TRBJ2-3|TRBV24-1|-
CATSDYGGSSTDTQYF
TGTGCCACCAGTGACTACGGGGGGTCTAGCACAGATACGCAGTATTTT
>TRBD1|15|TRBJ1-6|TRBV30|-
CAWSKRQGGGSPLHF
TGTGCCTGGAGTAAGAGACAGGGCGGCGGTTCACCCCTCCACTTT
>-|16|TRBJ1-2|TRBV29-1|-
CSVEKEGDRANYGYTF
TGCAGCGTTGAAAAAGAGGGGGATCGAGCTAACTATGGCTACACCTTC
>-|14|TRBJ1-5|TRBV19|few
CASSPDRRSQPQHF
TGTGCCAGTAGCCCGGACAGACGCTCTCAGCCCCAGCATTTT
>-|14|TRBJ2-2|TRBV9|-
CASSAGHTNGELFF
TGTGCCAGCAGCGCTGGACATACCAACGGGGAGCTGTTTTTT
>-|16|TRBJ2-1|TRBV28|-
CASSLPLRGARSEQFF
TGTGCCAGCAGTTTACCCCTCCGGGGGGCTCGGTCTGAGCAGTTCTTC
>-|13|TRBJ1-2|TRBV5-8|-
CASSSMTVAGYTF
TGTGCCAGCAGCTCCATGACAGTCGCTGGCTACACCTTC
>TRBD2|14|TRBJ2-1|TRBV29-1|-
CSVVSGGGGYEQFF
TGCAGCGTCGTAAGCGGGGGTGGGGGTTATGAGCAGTTCTTC
>-|12|TRBJ2-1|TRBV24-1|-
CATREGTFKQFF
TGTGCCACCAGGGAGGGGACTTTTAAGCAGTTCTTC
>-|14|TRBJ2-3|TRBV6-5|-
CATSRGLITDTQYF
TGTGCCACCTCGCGGGGGCTCATCACAGATACGCAGTATTTT
>TRBD1|15|TRBJ2-5|TRBV5-1|few
CASSLDRGTIETQYF
TGCGCCAGCAGCTTGGACAGGGGGACGATAGAGACCCAGTACTTC
>TRBD2|15|TRBJ2-2|TRBV4-1|-
CASALSGSNTGELFF
TGCGCCAGCGCCCTCAGCGGGAGTAACACCGGGGAGCTGTTTTTT